Following are 31 T cell receptor beta chains from one sample sequenced in a study of CD8 T cells in ankylosing spondylitis. From the 5' RACE reads, TCRdb called clonotypes with MiXCR, one entry per CDR3 protein. The sample lists about 140,000 distinct CDR3 sequences, about 8% seen once, with about 7.1% in the top ten. Specimen: synovial fluid, either unsorted or a sorted T cell fraction (not recorded which). All receptors come from a male donor with ankylosing spondylitis.

The sample holds many counts of this clonotype. The chain has TRBV20-1 and TRBJ1-6; D is ambiguous. Germline V gene data show CDR1 as DFQATT and CDR2 as SNEGSKA (reference sequence). The CDR3 covers 14 residues. V dropped 0 bases and J dropped 7 bases, with 10 bases sitting between them. CDR3 loop: CSAREARLNSPLHF. CDR3 nucleotides: TGCAGTGCTAGAGAGGCACGCTTAAATTCACCCCTCCACTTT.

This clonotype was picked up a small number of times. The rearrangement joins TRBV5-5 to TRBJ2-7; D gene uncertain. Germline V gene data show CDR1 as SGHKS and CDR2 as YYEKEE (reference sequence). V lost 4 bases and J 1 base, leaving 15 bases between the germline ends. The CDR3 spans 15 residues. CDR3: CASSLVGQTSYEQYF. The CDR3, as DNA: TGTGCCAGCAGCCTGGTTGGTCAGACGTCCTACGAGCAGTACTTC.

This clonotype was counted at least ten times. The chain combines TRBV18 with TRBJ1-1; TRBD1 might be the D (6 bases). The CDR3 runs 16 residues. Trimming took off 3 bases at V and 0 bases at J, with 14 bases between the two ends. The germline V gene has CDR1 KGHSH and CDR2 LQKENI. The CDR3 sequence is CASSPRGVTLNTEAFF. The CDR3 DNA reads as TGTGCCAGCTCACCTAGGGGGGTAACCCTGAACACTGAAGCTTTCTTT.

Only a few counts were recorded for this clonotype. The chain uses TRBV5-1 and TRBJ1-3, with D possibly matching TRBD1 (6 bases). Germline V lookup: CDR1 SGHRS, CDR2 YFSETQ. The CDR3 contains 15 residues. With 2 bases removed from V and 0 bases from J, the gap between germline ends came to 9 bases. CDR3 nucleotides: TGCGCCAGCAGCTTACAGGGCCTCTCTGGAAACACCATATATTTT. Its translation: CASSLQGLSGNTIYF.

The J gene is TRBJ1-6, the V gene TRBV27; no firm D call. This CDR3 is 17 amino acids long. V was pared by 8 bases and J by 0 bases, with 17 bases between. CDR1 and CDR2 from the germline V gene are MNHEY and SMNVEV (reference sequence). CDR3 loop: CASAAPMTSSYNSPLHF. The CDR3 nucleotides read TGTGCCAGCGCCGCCCCGATGACGAGCTCCTATAATTCACCCCTCCACTTT.

This clonotype showed up many times. V is TRBV7-9 and J is TRBJ2-3; D gene unclear. CDR3 length: 13 amino acids. Per the germline V gene, CDR1 is SEHNR and CDR2 is FQNEAQ (reference sequence). Deletions cut 5 bases from V and 4 bases from J, with 10 bases between. In DNA, the CDR3 is TGTGCCAGCAGCCTCAGCGAGCCAGATACGCAGTATTTT. Its protein product is CASSLSEPDTQYF.

This clonotype was picked up many times. V gene TRBV28 combines with J gene TRBJ2-6, with a possible D match to TRBD1 (5 bases). Germline values: CDR1 MDHEN, CDR2 SYDVKM. Trimming took 7 bases from V and 1 from J, leaving 14 bases between them. The CDR3 spans 16 residues. CDR3 sequence: CASTPGANSGANVLTF. DNA of the CDR3: TGTGCCAGCACCCCTGGGGCCAATTCTGGGGCCAACGTCCTGACTTTC.

In this sample, this clonotype turned up a few times. The CDR3 here is CASSVLQGELGELFF. The DNA of the CDR3 is TGTGCCAGCAGTGTTTTACAGGGGGAACTTGGGGAGCTGTTTTTT. This chain connects TRBV25-1 to TRBJ2-2, with 8 bases that match TRBD1. J lost 8 bases, V lost 4 bases, and 9 bases had no gene match. CDR1 is MGHDK, CDR2 SYGVNS, per germline. This CDR3 region has 15 residues.

Points on this clonotype: This may be a read error, as it is one base from a much larger clone. This chain connects TRBV27 to TRBJ1-1, with D possibly matching TRBD1 (6 bases). The CDR3 covers 13 residues. Between the trimmed V and J ends, which lost 2 bases and 3 bases, there was a span of 7 bases. Looked up from germline, CDR1 is MNHEY and CDR2 is SMNVEV (reference sequence). The DNA of the CDR3 is TGTGCCAGCAGTTTAAACAGGGACACTGAAGCTTTCTTT. As protein: CASSLNRDTEAFF.

In its sample, this clonotype was seen many times. This chain joins TRBV12-3 or TRBV12-4 and TRBJ1-5; tentative D call: TRBD1 (5 bases). The CDR3 consists of 14 residues. Trimming removed 5 bases at V and 6 bases at J, with 14 bases between. CDR3 region: CASSDLGGSQPQHF. The CDR3 DNA follows: TGTGCCAGCAGTGATTTGGGGGGAAGTCAGCCCCAGCATTTT.

This chain connects TRBV9 to TRBJ2-3; 10 bases agree with TRBD2. The CDR3 length is 17 residues. The germline V gene has CDR1 SGDLS and CDR2 YYNGEE. Germline trimming cut 2 bases from V and 4 bases from J; bases unmatched to any gene: 10. For the CDR3, the DNA is TGTGCCAGCAGCGTCGCCCCTCTAGCGGGGGTATCAGATACGCAGTATTTT. It encodes CASSVAPLAGVSDTQYF. The variable domain in full, completed from reference TRBV9 and TRBJ2-3, reads DSGVTQTPKHLITATGQRVTLRCSPRSGDLSVYWYQQSLDQGLQFLIQYYNGEERAKGNILERFSAQQFPDLHSELNLSSLELGDSALYFCASSVAPLAGVSDTQYFGPGTRLTVL.

The chain recombines TRBV20-1 with TRBJ2-5; 8 positions agree with TRBD1. The CDR3 sequence is 13 residues long. The V and J ends lost 6 bases and 3 bases, in that order; junction bases with no gene match: 6. CDR1 DFQATT and CDR2 SNEGSKA come from the germline V gene (reference sequence). The CDR3 loop reads CSAGDRGKETQYF. CDR3 DNA sequence: TGCAGTGCGGGAGACAGGGGAAAAGAGACCCAGTACTTC.

At least ten counts were recorded for this clonotype. V usage is TRBV27 and J usage is TRBJ1-5, with no clear D. Per the germline V gene, CDR1 is MNHEY and CDR2 is SMNVEV (reference sequence). V shed 4 bases and J shed 0 bases, with 10 bases lying between them. The CDR3 length is 15 residues. CDR3 loop: CASSSSVYSNQPQHF. Written as DNA, the CDR3 is TGTGCCAGCAGTTCGTCGGTGTATAGCAATCAGCCCCAGCATTTT.

This clonotype was detected a few times. The chain employs TRBV20-1 and TRBJ2-6; D gene ambiguous. The V and J ends lost 5 bases and 1 base respectively, with 9 bases between them. The CDR3 loop spans 14 amino acids. CDR1 and CDR2 from the germline V gene are DFQATT and SNEGSKA (reference sequence). The CDR3 DNA reads as TGCAGTGCTGTCGATTATTCTGGGGCCAACGTCCTGACTTTC. Translated: CSAVDYSGANVLTF.

This clonotype was picked up a small number of times. The chain combines TRBV7-2 with TRBJ2-7; 9 bases align to TRBD1. The CDR3 runs to 14 residues. After removal of 5 bases from V and 7 bases from J, the junction contained 9 bases not matched to a gene. Germline V gives CDR1 SGHTA, CDR2 FQGNSA. This CDR3 is CASSRWDRVGEQYF. The CDR3 DNA sequence: TGTGCCAGCAGCCGGTGGGACAGGGTGGGGGAGCAGTACTTC.

V is TRBV5-8 and J is TRBJ2-5; TRBD1 matches 10 bases. This CDR3 is built from 15 residues. Germline V gene lookup returns CDR1 SGHTS and CDR2 YDEGEE. V shed 8 bases and J 5 bases; nucleotides not matched to a gene: 12. The CDR3: CASDRGRRVGETQYF. Written as DNA, the CDR3 is TGTGCCAGTGACAGGGGGCGGCGAGTCGGGGAGACCCAGTACTTC.

V is TRBV10-3 and J is TRBJ2-6, with TRBD2 as a possible D gene (6 bases). The CDR3 runs 18 residues. Deletions cut 2 bases from V and 3 bases from J, with 17 bases between. Germline assignment: CDR1 ENHRY and CDR2 SYGVKD. CDR3 amino acids: CAISESGRAWIGANVLTF. The CDR3 DNA reads TGTGCCATCAGTGAGAGCGGGCGGGCATGGATTGGGGCCAACGTCCTGACTTTC.

This clonotype was seen more than once but under ten times. The chain links TRBV5-1 to TRBJ1-2, with a tentative D call TRBD1 (6 bases). V shed 0 bases and J shed 7 bases, with 13 bases lying between them. Germline CDR1 SGHRS, CDR2 YFSETQ. The CDR3 is 14 amino acids. The CDR3 protein is CASSLEQGFGGYTF. The DNA for the CDR3 is TGCGCCAGCAGCTTGGAACAGGGCTTTGGTGGCTACACCTTC.

Only a few counts were recorded for this clonotype. The rearrangement joins TRBV4-2 to TRBJ1-6; 7 positions match TRBD1. V lost 0 bases and J lost 11; bases outside the gene matches: 7. The CDR3 covers 15 residues. CDR1 is LGHNA and CDR2 is YNFKEQ in the germline V gene. The CDR3 DNA is TGTGCCAGCAGCCAAGATGGACAGGCATTGACACCCCTCCACTTT. Translated: CASSQDGQALTPLHF.

This clonotype came up many times. The rearrangement links TRBV7-2 to TRBJ1-2; 8 nucleotides agree with TRBD1. This CDR3 is built from 14 residues. The V gene's germline CDR1 is SGHTA and CDR2 FQGNSA. With V trimmed by 4 bases and J by 7 bases, 8 bases remained unmatched. The CDR3 region is CASSSQGAFGGYTF. In DNA form, the CDR3 reads TGTGCCAGCAGCTCTCAGGGGGCGTTCGGTGGCTACACCTTC.

Only a few counts were recorded for this clonotype. The chain combines TRBV5-6 with TRBJ1-1; 7 bases are a match to TRBD1. J lost 12 bases, V lost 3 bases, and 8 bases had no gene match. Germline CDR1 is SGHDT and CDR2 is YYEEEE. The CDR3 extends over 12 amino acids. CDR3 coding DNA: TGTGCCAGCAGCTATCCGGGACAGCAGACTTTCTTT. Translated, it gives CASSYPGQQTFF.

This clonotype was seen repeatedly, ten times or more. The gene calls are TRBV6-5 and TRBJ1-5; D remains unclear. The germline gives CDR1 MNHEY, CDR2 SVGAGI. V lost 2 bases to trimming and J lost 8 bases, with 10 bases between them. The length of the CDR3 is 13 residues. The CDR3: CASSYGSEKPQHF. The CDR3 coding sequence is TGTGCCAGCAGTTACGGGTCCGAGAAGCCCCAGCATTTT.

The sample holds a few counts of this clonotype. The V call is TRBV5-6, the J call TRBJ1-3, with D hard to call. CDR1 is SGHDT, CDR2 YYEEEE, per germline. V dropped 1 base and J dropped 0 bases, with 11 bases sitting between them. The CDR3 runs to 16 residues. The CDR3 reads CASSLPGRVSGNTIYF. DNA of the CDR3: TGTGCCAGCAGCTTGCCCGGACGAGTCTCTGGAAACACCATATATTTT.

This clonotype showed up many times. The rearrangement links TRBV7-2 to TRBJ2-5; perhaps TRBD1 as D (5 bases). The CDR3 has 15 residues. V lost 1 base and J lost 5, with 14 bases in between. The germline V gene encodes CDR1 SGHTA and CDR2 FQGNSA. CDR3 coding DNA: TGTGCCAGCAGCTTAGGAAGGTGGACAACCGAGACCCAGTACTTC. Its protein is CASSLGRWTTETQYF.

The table lists this clonotype with many counts. The chain has TRBV28 and TRBJ2-7; 11 bases are a match to TRBD1. CDR3 length: 15 amino acids. The junction had 7 bases not matched to a gene; V was cut back by 7 bases and J by 2 bases. Germline assignment: CDR1 MDHEN and CDR2 SYDVKM. Written as DNA, the CDR3 is TGTGCCAGCATTCCCGGGACAGGGGGAACCTACGAGCAGTACTTC. Amino acid sequence: CASIPGTGGTYEQYF.

This clonotype showed up just a few times. V and J are TRBV3-1 and TRBJ1-6; D uncertain. Trimming took off 0 bases at V and 0 bases at J, with 9 bases between the two ends. This CDR3 spans 17 amino acids. The V gene's germline CDR1 is LGHDT and CDR2 YNNKEL (reference sequence). CDR3 in DNA: TGTGCCAGCAGCCAAGATAGGGCTACCTCCTATAATTCACCCCTCCACTTT. Translating gives CASSQDRATSYNSPLHF.

This clonotype was found a few times. The chain joins TRBV6-5 to TRBJ2-1; D remains ambiguous. Germline V gene data show CDR1 as MNHEY and CDR2 as SVGAGI. V was pared by 6 bases and J by 9 bases, with 12 bases between. This CDR3 spans 12 amino acids. CDR3 in DNA: TGTGCCAGCAGGACATTCGGAGTTGAGCAGTTCTTC. Amino acid sequence: CASRTFGVEQFF.

This clonotype was recorded at least ten times. The chain is built from TRBV5-1 and TRBJ2-4; 8 positions match TRBD2. Germline assignment: CDR1 SGHRS and CDR2 YFSETQ. The CDR3 is made up of 17 amino acids. The junction had 6 bases not matched to a gene; V was cut back by 0 bases and J by 1 base. The CDR3 DNA follows: TGCGCCAGCAGCTTGGAGGCGAGCGGGGGCGCCAAAAACATTCAGTACTTC. The encoded protein is CASSLEASGGAKNIQYF.

The chain joins TRBV10-3 to TRBJ2-3; 8 bases fit TRBD2. J was trimmed by 5 bases and V by 10 bases; bases with no gene match: 11. CDR1 is ENHRY, CDR2 SYGVKD, per germline. CDR3 length: 14 amino acids. CDR3 sequence (DNA): TGTGCCACCACTCCCGGGGGGGGCAAAGATACGCAGTATTTT. Translating gives CATTPGGGKDTQYF.

This clonotype has only a few counts. The V gene is TRBV20-1, the J gene TRBJ2-4; tentative D call: TRBD2 (5 bases). V was shortened by 2 bases and J by 6 bases, with 14 bases between the two germline ends. This CDR3 spans 14 amino acids. Germline assignment: CDR1 DFQATT and CDR2 SNEGSKA (reference sequence). CDR3 nucleotides: TGCAGTGCTAGACTTACGACCGGGATAAACATTCAGTACTTC. Translated, it gives CSARLTTGINIQYF.

This chain links TRBV20-1 with TRBJ2-5; D gene ambiguous. V lost 5 bases to trimming and J lost 7 bases, with 14 bases between them. Germline loops: CDR1 DFQATT, CDR2 SNEGSKA (reference sequence). The CDR3 consists of 12 residues. The CDR3 DNA reads TGCAGTGCTGACGGGCAGCCCGGGACCCAGTACTTC. As protein: CSADGQPGTQYF.